This T cell receptor beta chain was sequenced in a study of CD8 T cells in ankylosing spondylitis. TCRdb processed the 5' RACE reads anew with MiXCR; each CDR3 protein has one entry. The sample has about 240,000 distinct CDR3 sequences, over 8.5% seen once. Only a few counts were recorded for this clonotype. Its antigen is undetermined. The V end lost 4 bases, the J end lost 8 bases, and 20 bases lay between the germline ends. The CDR3 sequence is 15 residues long. CDR1 is ENHRY, CDR2 SYGVKD, per germline. Findings and caveats of the study: Reports of some motif variants in reactive arthritis synovial fluid and blood predate this one.

The receptor was derived from a male donor with ankylosing spondylitis or in good health (not recorded which). Input material: blood, either unsorted or a sorted T cell fraction (not recorded which). V is TRBV10-3 and J is TRBJ1-2; D is perhaps TRBD1 (5 bases). DNA for the CDR3: TGTGCCATCAGTGTAAGTGGCGACGGGGCAGAAGGCTACACCTTC. Protein sequence: CAISVSGDGAEGYTF.